This T cell receptor (beta chain) was retrieved from a study of shared clonotypes between healthy human individuals. Overall study context: Each donor's CD8 memory used one plate, CD8 naive two, each CD4 subset three.

Study-wide results and limits: In general, naive subsets displayed greater estimated richness than memory subsets did.

A word on this clone: Its antigen is as yet unknown.

Here immunoSEQ multiplex PCR was the method, and the copy in TCRdb shows in-frame clones only, minus some. The sample contains 950,000 to 1,300,000 clones, roughly 80% of which appear only once. The CDR3 runs 15 residues. Looked up from germline, CDR1 is SGHAT and CDR2 is FQNNGV. Healthy adults negative for HIV, lacking recent acute infections or vaccinations, served as donors. The sample comprised memory CD4+ T cells sorted from blood. Stated subset: CD45RA-negative fraction. The V call is TRBV11-2, the J call TRBJ2-5, with D possibly matching TRBD1 (5 bases). The tail of the sequence fits TRBJ2-7 better, so the J call may be wrong. This TCR was sampled from a man between 18 and 35 years old in good health. CDR3 protein: CASSFGGSRAGEQYF. The CDR3 DNA reads as TGTGCCAGCAGCTTTGGTGGTAGCAGGGCAGGCGAGCAGTACTTC.